Listed here are 9 T cell receptor beta chains from one sample, sequenced in a study of blood T cell repertoires in COVID-19. TCRdb keeps only in-frame clones here, not all; method: immunoSEQ multiplex PCR. This sample has 470,000 or so clones, with roughly 88% found just once. Sequencing was done on a sample of peripheral blood. The origin of the receptors is a human donor in a cohort sampled during active COVID-19.

A note on this clone: The same CDR3 is also encoded by other DNA sequences in this sample. The chain recombines TRBV9 with TRBJ1-1; TRBD1 matches 7 bases. Germline CDR1 is SGDLS and CDR2 is YYNGEE. This CDR3 has 14 residues. The junction had 1 base not matched to a gene; V was cut back by 0 bases and J by 2 bases. The CDR3 DNA follows: TGTGCCAGCAGCGTAGGACAGGGAAACACTGAAGCTTTCTTT. This translates into CASSVGQGNTEAFF.

CDR3 residues: CASSGSGYEQYF. In DNA form, the CDR3 reads TGTGCCAGCAGTGGTAGCGGCTACGAGCAGTACTTC. V usage is TRBV7-9 and J usage is TRBJ2-7, with D perhaps matching TRBD2 (6 bases). Trimming took off 6 bases at V and 3 bases at J, with 9 bases between the two ends. Germline V gives CDR1 SEHNR, CDR2 FQNEAQ (reference sequence). The CDR3 totals 12 residues.

The chain links TRBV4-3 to TRBJ2-3; 10 bases map to TRBD2. The CDR3 covers 18 residues. Germline lookup yields CDR1 LGHNA and CDR2 YSLEER. J was trimmed by 4 bases and V by 0 bases; bases with no gene match: 10. The CDR3 nucleotides read TGCGCCAGCAGCCAAGAACCGCCTAGCGGGAGTACCCCAGATACGCAGTATTTT. It codes for CASSQEPPSGSTPDTQYF.

The sample holds a few counts of this clone. The rearrangement links TRBV15 to TRBJ2-3, with 9 bases identical to TRBD2. Germline-derived CDR1 and CDR2 are LNHNV and YYDKDF (reference sequence). The CDR3 extends over 16 amino acids. Trimming at V came to 1 base and at J to 4 bases, leaving 6 bases not matched to a gene. The CDR3 sequence: CATSRGRLAGPDTQYF. The CDR3 nucleotides read TGTGCCACCAGCAGAGGCCGGCTAGCGGGACCAGATACGCAGTATTTT.

The chain employs TRBV30 and TRBJ1-2; 8 positions agree with TRBD1. CDR3 length equals 16 residues. After removal of 1 base from V and 0 bases from J, the junction contained 7 bases not matched to a gene. Germline V lookup: CDR1 GTSNPN, CDR2 SVGIG (reference sequence). CDR3 DNA: TGTGCCTGGAGTGCGACAGGGGCCTTCGCTAACTATGGCTACACCTTC. Its translation is CAWSATGAFANYGYTF.

The chain recombines TRBV9 with TRBJ2-2; 8 nucleotides line up with TRBD2. This CDR3 is 16 amino acids long. Germline V lookup: CDR1 SGDLS, CDR2 YYNGEE. The V gene end was trimmed by 4 bases and the J gene end by 6 bases; junction bases not matched to a gene: 11. The CDR3 protein is CASSPGGRSLAGELFF. In DNA, the CDR3 is TGTGCCAGCAGCCCAGGCGGGAGGTCTTTGGCCGGGGAGCTGTTTTTT.

V usage is TRBV3-1 (or the pseudogene TRBV3-2) and J usage is TRBJ2-3, with D unresolved. Germline V lookup: CDR1 LGHDT, CDR2 YNNKEL (reference sequence). The CDR3 runs to 13 residues. V was trimmed by 3 bases and J by 7 bases, leaving 11 bases between them. The CDR3: CASSHEARNTQYF. DNA for the CDR3: TGTGCCAGCAGCCATGAGGCGCGGAATACGCAGTATTTT.

CDR3 nucleotide sequence: TGTGCCAGCAGCACCCCCATGGGACAGGCACCCTGGCAACAAGAAGATACGCAGTATTTT. It is translated as CASSTPMGQAPWQQEDTQYF. This sequence joins TRBV5-8 and TRBJ2-3; 8 bases fit TRBD1. CDR3 size: 20 residues. The ends lost 4 bases at V and 5 bases at J; junction bases unmatched: 24. Germline loops: CDR1 SGHTS, CDR2 YDEGEE.

This clone was seen only once. The chain employs TRBV19 and TRBJ1-5; no clear D. Trimming pared 8 bases from V and 2 bases from J, leaving 13 bases between. Germline V CDR1 and CDR2: LNHDA, SQIVND (reference sequence). The CDR3 has 14 residues. The CDR3 is CASGRDRGNQPQHF. CDR3 sequence (DNA): TGTGCCAGTGGCCGGGATAGAGGCAATCAGCCCCAGCATTTT. The full variable domain, its missing parts supplied by reference TRBV19 and TRBJ1-5, is DGGITQSPKYLFRKEGQNVTLSCEQNLNHDAMYWYRQDPGQGLRLIYYSQIVNDFQKGDIAEGYSVSREKKESFPLTVTSAQKNPTAFYLCASGRDRGNQPQHFGDGTRLSIL.